The 6 T cell receptor beta chains listed next were all sequenced from one sample in a study of graft-versus-host responses after intestinal transplantation. No antigen has been identified for these receptors. TCRdb's copy holds only in-frame clones and misses some; the assay was immunoSEQ multiplex PCR. Altogether about 82,000 clones are present, approximately 90% being singletons, with the ten largest covering about 0.38%. This sample comprised unstimulated CD4+ T cells sorted from spleen or lymph node cells, obtained before transplant. These TCRs come from a human donor who was the organ donor for an intestinal transplant.

The V call is TRBV28, the J call TRBJ1-2; D is possibly TRBD1 (6 bases). Deletions cut 8 bases from V and 1 base from J, with 23 bases between. The CDR3 length is 17 residues. The germline V gene has CDR1 MDHEN and CDR2 SYDVKM. The CDR3 DNA reads as TGTGCCAGCCGCTCCCCCGGCAGGGGATTGTTTAACTATGGCTACACCTTC. It encodes CASRSPGRGLFNYGYTF.

This rearrangement joins TRBV5-1 to TRBJ2-5; TRBD1 aligns across 7 bases. The V segment lost 4 bases and the J segment 1 base; nucleotides outside the gene matches: 7. The CDR3 consists of 15 residues. Looked up from germline, CDR1 is SGHRS and CDR2 is YFSETQ. In DNA, the CDR3 is TGCGCCAGCAGCATGAACAGGGGTTCCCAAGAGACCCAGTACTTC. Amino acids: CASSMNRGSQETQYF.

CDR3 DNA: TGCGCCAGCAGCCCGGGACTGATAAGCACAGATACGCAGTATTTT. This encodes CASSPGLISTDTQYF. The chain carries TRBV4-1 and TRBJ2-3; a weak D match, TRBD2 (6 bases). CDR1 MGHRA and CDR2 YSYEKL come from the germline V gene. The CDR3 sequence is 15 residues long. V was cut by 4 bases and J by 0 bases, with 11 bases left in between.

This chain links TRBV5-1 with TRBJ2-1; TRBD2 agrees at 10 bases. V shed 4 bases and J 0 bases; nucleotides not matched to a gene: 4. Germline V gives CDR1 SGHRS, CDR2 YFSETQ. CDR3 length equals 16 residues. The CDR3 DNA reads TGCGCCAGCAGCCCCCCTAGCGGGAGCTCCTACAATGAGCAGTTCTTC. Protein sequence: CASSPPSGSSYNEQFF. Based on the CDR3 plus reference TRBV5-1 and TRBJ2-1, the full variable domain is KAGVTQTPRYLIKTRGQQVTLSCSPISGHRSVSWYQQTPGQGLQFLFEYFSETQRNKGNFPGRFSGRQFSNSRSEMNVSTLELGDSALYLCASSPPSGSSYNEQFFGPGTRLTVL.

The sample holds one count of this clone. The CDR3 DNA sequence: TGCGCCAGCAGCGGTTTAGGGGGCCCTCGATCCGATGAGCAGTTCTTC. Amino acids: CASSGLGGPRSDEQFF. This chain uses TRBV4-1 with TRBJ2-1; TRBD1 agrees at 7 bases. V trimming: 5 bases; J trimming: 8 bases; junction bases outside the gene matches: 15. This CDR3 has 16 amino acids. Germline CDR1 MGHRA, CDR2 YSYEKL.

The chain joins TRBV10-3 to TRBJ2-1; weak D call: TRBD2 (7 bases). V lost 7 bases and J 4 bases, leaving 20 bases between the germline ends. This CDR3 has 16 amino acids. Germline V gene data show CDR1 as ENHRY and CDR2 as SYGVKD. In DNA, the CDR3 is TGTGCCATCACCAGGCGGGGGCGAGAGGGGTACAATGAGCAGTTCTTC. Its protein product is CAITRRGREGYNEQFF.